These T cell receptor beta chains were read from a single sample in a study of T cell responses to AZD1222 COVID-19 vaccine. Libraries were prepared by immunoSEQ multiplex PCR; TCRdb keeps only in-frame clonotypes and omits some of them. This table holds about 130,000 clones, roughly 85% found once. The material sequenced was peripheral blood, taken on day 0 of MenACWY control vaccination. Every receptor here comes from an adult in good health. Each CDR3 is given with its conserved first and last residue. D genes are given only for firm matches. Where a row states a size, it is once, few, many or the class of an expanded clone; other rows omit it.

CDR3aa,CDR3nt,abundance,d_gene,j_gene,v_gene
CASSLVGLVKEQYF,TGTGCCAGCAGCTTAGTAGGACTAGTTAAGGAGCAGTACTTC,-,TRBD2,TRBJ2-7,TRBV7-9
CASSFETGGNQPQHF,TGTGCCAGCAGTTTCGAGACAGGGGGCAATCAGCCCCAGCATTTT,-,TRBD1,TRBJ1-5,TRBV28
CATSRELTNEKLFF,TGTGCCACCAGCAGAGAATTGACTAATGAAAAACTGTTTTTT,-,-,TRBJ1-4,TRBV15
CASSFLDRSSYEQYF,TGTGCCAGCAGTTTCTTGGACAGGAGCTCCTACGAGCAGTACTTC,-,TRBD1,TRBJ2-7,TRBV28
CASTRTSGQETQYF,TGTGCCTCAACCCGGACTAGCGGACAAGAGACCCAGTACTTC,-,TRBD2,TRBJ2-5,TRBV30
CASSTIGGGRAGDSPLHF,TGTGCCAGCAGCACCATCGGGGGAGGTAGGGCTGGGGATTCACCCCTCCACTTT,-,-,TRBJ1-6,TRBV27
CASSYRSPGTGELFF,TGTGCCAGCAGTTACCGGTCGCCTGGCACCGGGGAGCTGTTTTTT,-,-,TRBJ2-2,TRBV6-5
CASSQGQAAYNEQFF,TGCGCCAGCAGCCAGGGACAGGCGGCCTACAATGAGCAGTTCTTC,-,TRBD1,TRBJ2-1,TRBV5-1
CSARSGNEQFF,TGCAGTGCTAGAAGTGGGAATGAGCAGTTCTTC,-,-,TRBJ2-1,TRBV20-1
CASSPGQALSGNTIYF,TGTGCCAGCAGCCCTGGACAGGCGCTCTCTGGAAACACCATATATTTT,-,TRBD1,TRBJ1-3,TRBV11-2
CASSPGTVEDDFF,TGTGCCAGCAGTCCCGGGACCGTGGAGGACGATTTCTTT,-,-,TRBJ1-1,TRBV12-3/TRBV12-4
CASRATPNTEAFF,TGTGCCAGCAGGGCCACACCGAACACTGAAGCTTTCTTT,few,-,TRBJ1-1,TRBV4-2
CAWRGTGNQPQHF,TGTGCCTGGAGGGGGACAGGGAATCAGCCCCAGCATTTT,-,TRBD1,TRBJ1-5,TRBV30
CASSHKDRSGHYGYTF,TGCGCCAGCAGTCATAAGGACAGGTCGGGGCACTATGGCTACACCTTC,-,TRBD1,TRBJ1-2,TRBV23-1
CASSLRATEFSRGYTF,TGTGCCAGCAGTTTAAGGGCGACGGAGTTTTCGCGTGGCTACACCTTC,-,-,TRBJ1-2,TRBV28